This T cell receptor (beta chain) was profiled in a study of CD8 T cells in Susac syndrome. CD8+ and CD4+ T cells taken from blood had their TCR beta sequenced. The ends lost 5 bases at V and 4 bases at J; junction bases unmatched: 8. The CDR3 is 16 residues long. Germline assignment: CDR1 SEHNR and CDR2 FQNEAQ (reference sequence). After extraction with the RNeasy kit, about 0.5 to 1 ug of the RNA was reverse transcribed using random hexamers. Amplification of TCR beta CDR3 was carried out by immunoSEQ multiplex PCR, which covered 54 Vbeta and 13 Jbeta segments. One entry per CDR3 protein results from TCRdb running MiXCR on the immunoSEQ multiplex PCR reads. The table records 330,000 or so distinct CDR3 sequences, roughly 85% of them present only once. This clonotype was counted once.

The chain couples TRBV7-9 to TRBJ2-3; 11 positions match TRBD2. The material sequenced was CD8+ T cells from PBMCs. The receptor was derived from a human donor with multiple sclerosis. The CDR3 region has the DNA TGTGCCAGCAGCCCAATACTAGCGGGAGTCCCAGATACGCAGTATTTT. Its protein is CASSPILAGVPDTQYF.